What follows is one T cell receptor (beta chain) and its context. Its antigen specificity is not known. Base quality data are lacking; no much larger clone is found one base away. This sample's time point label indicates: baseline before first vaccination. Vaccinee samples were obtained from the UK trials COV001 and COV002, which included a single-blind randomized controlled phase 2/3 trial of AZD1222 (ChAdOx1 nCoV-19) in healthy adults. For TCRbeta chain sequencing, PBMC samples from trial participants were taken at day 0 and at day 28 after the second dose. CDR1 and CDR2 are drawn from the germline V gene: SGHAT, FQNNGV. V and J are truncated by 0 bases and 1 base respectively, leaving an intervening sequence of 9 bases. The CDR3 numbers 15 residues from cysteine through phenylalanine. CDR3 DNA only is kept here, 45 bases in frame from base 1. The CDR3 regions of human TCRbeta chains were analyzed by immunosequencing. In the authors' own workflow: TCRs in the repertoires were compared against a reference library of SARS-CoV-2-specific TCRs that had been generated with the MIRA antigen-specificity platform. Breadth was defined as the fraction of unique TCRs that were SARS-CoV-2-associated. Depth was defined as the fraction of total T cells that were SARS-CoV-2-associated. Each spike-specific TCR was assigned to its reactive spike region and to a CD4 or CD8 class using the MIRA data. Log10-transformed breadth and depth values were compared by one-way ANOVA with Sidak's multiple comparisons tests. Held by TCRdb, this immuneACCESS table contains in-frame sequences only and omits some clones. Under half of the omission traces to an unresolved V gene where checked; the cause of the rest is unknown. That table supplies the V and J calls and clone size; D and trimming were determined from the DNA. The sample table holds 100,000 to 150,000 clones, of which over 75% were seen once. The ten largest clones take up 2.8% of the sample.

These data belong to a study of T cell responses to AZD1222 COVID-19 vaccine (dated by TCRdb to about 2021). Study-wide context: AZD1222 recipients whose second dose came at about 4 weeks and those whose second dose came at about 12 weeks were combined into one group, since spike-specific TCR depth and breadth did not differ between the two schedules. TCR sequencing covered roughly 230 trial participants: 200 to 220 given two doses of AZD1222 and about 26 given two doses of MenACWY control vaccine. Trial participants were enrolled by age into 18-55, 56-69 and 70-plus year subgroups, with roughly 150, 30 and 60 TCR-sequenced participants respectively.

General conclusions and limits of the study: No day 14 peak-response samples were available, so repertoires were characterized only after the peak T cell response. Conclusions about previously exposed vaccinees are limited, since just a handful of AZD1222 recipients were seropositive for SARS-CoV-2 at baseline. Reportedly, close to half of the unique spike-specific TCRs recognized epitopes lying outside the regions that are mutated in the B.1.351 and B.1.1.7 variants. Participants were mostly white British and included more females than males, and it was suggested by the authors that clonal diversity may have been underestimated. A significant rise in spike-specific TCR breadth and depth was observed after two AZD1222 doses relative to day 0 and relative to MenACWY recipients. The whole spike protein was spanned by vaccine-associated CD4 TCRs, and dominant responses were seen in regions 160-218 and 743-854. The 56-69-year group was small, and its depth increase did not reach significance, likely because of low power.

This specimen consisted of peripheral blood, obtained on day 0 of AZD1222 vaccination. The chain is made from TRBV11-2 and TRBJ1-1; TRBD1 is perhaps the D gene, given 5 matching bases. This receptor was obtained from an adult in good health. The CDR3 protein: CASSLEGRANTEAFF. The DNA is TGTGCCAGCAGCTTAGAGGGGCGGGCGAACACTGAAGCTTTCTTT.